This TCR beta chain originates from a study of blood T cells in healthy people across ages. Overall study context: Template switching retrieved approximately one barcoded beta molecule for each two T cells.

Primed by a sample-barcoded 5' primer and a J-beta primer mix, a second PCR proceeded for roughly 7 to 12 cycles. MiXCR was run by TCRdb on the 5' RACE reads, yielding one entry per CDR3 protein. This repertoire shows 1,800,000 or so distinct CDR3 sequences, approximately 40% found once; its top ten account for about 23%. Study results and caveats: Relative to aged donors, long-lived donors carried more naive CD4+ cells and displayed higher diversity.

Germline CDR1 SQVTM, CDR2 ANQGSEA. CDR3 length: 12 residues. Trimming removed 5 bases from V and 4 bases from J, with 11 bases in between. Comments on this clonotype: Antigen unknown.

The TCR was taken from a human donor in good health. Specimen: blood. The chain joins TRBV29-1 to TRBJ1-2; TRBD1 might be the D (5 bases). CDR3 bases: TGCAGCGTTCAGGGAGGTGGCTATGGCTACACCTTC. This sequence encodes CSVQGGGYGYTF.